This TCR beta chain was found in a study of blood T cell repertoires in COVID-19. Study details: Acute-phase and convalescent COVID-19 samples originated in the United States, Italy and Spain. T cells, B-cell-depleted T cells, or PBMCs supplied cDNA or gDNA.

Produced via immunoSEQ multiplex PCR; TCRdb's table is partial and in-frame only. Of 150,000 or so clones listed, roughly 87% are singletons. Participants had their cohort set by participant-reported clinical history. CDR1 and CDR2 from the germline V gene are MGHRA and YSYEKL. V lost 1 base, J lost 4 bases, and 5 bases stayed unmatched. The CDR3 is 18 residues long. The chain links TRBV4-1 to TRBJ2-3, with 16 bases that match TRBD2. Sequencing used PBMCs or T cells enriched from blood (not recorded which). This TCR came from a woman aged 50 to 60 who had recovered from COVID-19. Here the CDR3 reads CASSQGGLAGGRADTQYF. The CDR3, as DNA: TGCGCCAGCAGCCAAGGGGGACTAGCGGGAGGGAGGGCAGATACGCAGTATTTT.